Listed here are 9 T cell receptor beta chains from one sample, sequenced in a study of blood T cell repertoires in COVID-19. Assay used: immunoSEQ multiplex PCR; TCRdb lists only in-frame clones, some missing. Of 90,000 to 120,000 clones listed, about nine tenths are singletons. The sequencing input was peripheral blood. The receptor source for this set is a human donor in a cohort sampled during active COVID-19.

This clone was seen a handful of times. The chain links TRBV19 to TRBJ2-7; 7 bases are shared with TRBD2. Germline V gives CDR1 LNHDA, CDR2 SQIVND (reference sequence). J gave up 1 base and V 6 bases, and 6 bases lay outside the gene matches. The CDR3 has 14 residues. In DNA, the CDR3 is TGTGCCAGTAGCACCTTCGGGGGGTCCTACGAGCAGTACTTC. This gives the protein CASSTFGGSYEQYF.

The rearrangement links TRBV2 to TRBJ2-7; D may be TRBD2 (5 bases). V was pared by 6 bases and J by 0 bases, with 6 bases between. This CDR3 contains 12 residues. The V gene's germline CDR1 is SNHLY and CDR2 FYNNEI. The CDR3 spells CASSRDSYEQYF. The DNA of the CDR3 is TGTGCCAGCAGCCGGGACTCCTACGAGCAGTACTTC. The variable domain in full, completed from reference TRBV2 and TRBJ2-7, reads EPEVTQTPSHQVTQMGQEVILRCVPISNHLYFYWYRQILGQKVEFLVSFYNNEISEKSEIFDDQFSVERPDGSNFTLKIRSTKLEDSAMYFCASSRDSYEQYFGPGTRLTVT.

This clone was detected once. The rearrangement uses TRBV7-8 and TRBJ1-2; the D is unclear. The V gene lost 3 bases and the J gene lost 2 bases, with 16 bases spanning the gap. The CDR3 length is 16 residues. CDR1 and CDR2 (germline): SGHVS, FQNEAQ. In DNA form, the CDR3 reads TGTGCCAGCAGCTTCATGGGAGTCGGACCCAACTATGGCTACACCTTC. Translation: CASSFMGVGPNYGYTF.

V and J are TRBV20-1 and TRBJ2-1; 12 bases align to TRBD1. Germline V gives CDR1 DFQATT, CDR2 SNEGSKA (reference sequence). The V and J ends lost 3 bases and 9 bases, in that order; junction bases with no gene match: 9. The CDR3 consists of 15 residues. CDR3 region: CSASPRDRGHGEQFF. CDR3 bases: TGCAGTGCTAGTCCCCGGGACAGGGGGCATGGTGAGCAGTTCTTC.

This chain joins TRBV28 and TRBJ2-3; TRBD1 matches at 7 bases. CDR1 and CDR2 from the germline V gene are MDHEN and SYDVKM. V dropped 7 bases and J dropped 6; count of bases not matched to a gene: 13. The CDR3 is made up of 15 amino acids. CDR3 sequence: CASTHTGAGSDTQYF. The CDR3 bases are TGTGCCAGCACCCATACAGGGGCAGGTTCGGATACGCAGTATTTT.

J is TRBJ1-4 and V is TRBV19; the D is unclear. The ends were cut back, 3 bases at V and 5 bases at J, with 16 bases in the middle. The germline gives CDR1 LNHDA, CDR2 SQIVND (reference sequence). The CDR3 has 16 residues. The CDR3 DNA reads as TGTGCCAGTAGTATCGGCGCGACTCCCCGCAATGAAAAACTGTTTTTT. Amino acids: CASSIGATPRNEKLFF.

This clone has a single count. This sequence joins TRBV13 and TRBJ1-3; D is unclear. The CDR3 has 17 residues. Germline V gene lookup returns CDR1 PRHDT and CDR2 FYEKMQ (reference sequence). V lost 0 bases and J 0 bases, leaving 12 bases between the germline ends. The CDR3 DNA follows: TGTGCCAGCAGCTTAGGCCTTGGGAGGTCCTCTGGAAACACCATATATTTT. Protein product: CASSLGLGRSSGNTIYF.

J is TRBJ1-5 and V is TRBV27, with unresolved D. The V and J ends lost 3 bases and 0 bases respectively, with 6 bases between them. Germline-derived CDR1 and CDR2 are MNHEY and SMNVEV (reference sequence). The length of the CDR3 is 14 residues. CDR3 in amino acids: CASSFKPSNQPQHF. The CDR3 DNA reads TGTGCCAGCAGTTTTAAGCCTAGCAATCAGCCCCAGCATTTT.

The rearrangement links TRBV29-1 to TRBJ1-1, with a tentative D call TRBD1 (6 bases). This CDR3 is 13 amino acids long. Trimming removed 0 bases at V and 7 bases at J, with 12 bases between. The V gene's germline CDR1 is SQVTM and CDR2 ANQGSEA. CDR3 coding DNA: TGCAGCGTTGAAGATCTCGACAGGTATGAAGCTTTCTTT. Encoded protein: CSVEDLDRYEAFF.